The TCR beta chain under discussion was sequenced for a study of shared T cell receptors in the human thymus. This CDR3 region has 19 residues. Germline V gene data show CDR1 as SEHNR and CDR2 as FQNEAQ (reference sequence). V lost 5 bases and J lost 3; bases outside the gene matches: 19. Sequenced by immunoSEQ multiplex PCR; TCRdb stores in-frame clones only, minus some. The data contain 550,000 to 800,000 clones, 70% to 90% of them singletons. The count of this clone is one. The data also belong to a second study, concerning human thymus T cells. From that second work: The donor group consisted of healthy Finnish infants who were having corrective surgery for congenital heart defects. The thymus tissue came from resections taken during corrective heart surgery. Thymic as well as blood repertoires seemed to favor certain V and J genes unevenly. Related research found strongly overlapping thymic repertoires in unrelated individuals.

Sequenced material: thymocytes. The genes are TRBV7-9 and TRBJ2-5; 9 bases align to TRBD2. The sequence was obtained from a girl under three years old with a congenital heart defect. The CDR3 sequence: CASSARGSVKASGEETQYF. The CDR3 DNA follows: TGTGCCAGCAGCGCTAGGGGCTCTGTGAAGGCTAGCGGGGAAGAGACCCAGTACTTC.